The next 32 T cell receptor beta chains were all read from a single sample in a study of cytomegalovirus exposure and HLA in healthy donors. Use of 60 Vbeta and 13 Jbeta primers characterized the PCR. TCRdb's copy holds only in-frame clones and misses some; the assay was immunoSEQ multiplex PCR. Of over 200,000 clones listed, 70% to 85% are singletons. Sequences were obtained from PBMCs. These receptors came from a male donor in good health and CMV-seronegative.

The chain links TRBV10-1 to TRBJ2-5, with D perhaps TRBD1 (6 bases). The V end lost 6 bases, the J end lost 3 bases, and 8 bases lay between the germline ends. The CDR3 runs 12 residues. Germline-derived CDR1 and CDR2 are WNHNN and SYGVQD (reference sequence). CDR3 sequence reads: CASSRDKETQYF. CDR3 DNA: TGCGCCAGCAGCCGGGACAAAGAGACCCAGTACTTC.

V usage is TRBV5-6 and J usage is TRBJ2-7, with a weak D call TRBD1 (5 bases). The germline gives CDR1 SGHDT, CDR2 YYEEEE. CDR3 size: 15 residues. The V end lost 0 bases, the J end lost 3 bases, and 13 bases lay between the germline ends. The CDR3 protein is CASSLVGAGYYEQYF. The DNA of the CDR3 is TGTGCCAGCAGCTTGGTAGGAGCAGGGTACTACGAGCAGTACTTC.

The V gene is TRBV6-1, the J gene TRBJ2-5; the match to TRBD2 covers 10 bases. Germline lookup yields CDR1 MNHNS and CDR2 SASEGT. This CDR3 comprises 13 residues. After removal of 7 bases from V and 9 bases from J, the junction contained 8 bases not matched to a gene. CDR3 sequence reads: CASKTSGYGAQYF. In nucleotides, the CDR3 is TGTGCCAGCAAGACTAGCGGGTATGGGGCCCAGTACTTC.

The CDR3 loop is CASSGGETQYF. DNA for the CDR3: TGCGCCAGCAGCGGCGGGGAGACCCAGTACTTC. The chain has TRBV5-1 and TRBJ2-5, with D maybe TRBD2 (5 bases). V lost 4 bases and J 5 bases, leaving 6 bases between the germline ends. Germline-derived CDR1 and CDR2 are SGHRS and YFSETQ. This CDR3 has 11 residues.

The chain recombines TRBV6-1 with TRBJ2-5; possibly TRBD1 for D (6 bases). The germline CDR1 and CDR2 sequences are MNHNS and SASEGT. Trimming removed 0 bases from V and 5 bases from J, with 10 bases in between. This CDR3 is built from 14 residues. In DNA, the CDR3 is TGTGCCAGCAGTGAAGCGCAGGGGCGGGAGACCCAGTACTTC. It encodes CASSEAQGRETQYF.

The chain is built from TRBV19 and TRBJ1-1; 9 positions agree with TRBD1. The CDR3 is made up of 14 amino acids. Germline V gives CDR1 LNHDA, CDR2 SQIVND (reference sequence). V lost 5 bases to trimming and J lost 8 bases; unmatched junction nucleotides: 9. CDR3 in DNA: TGTGCCAGTAGTCCCACAGGGGGCGTTCGGGAAGCTTTCTTT. Translated: CASSPTGGVREAFF.

The chain couples TRBV9 to TRBJ1-2; 8 bases agree with TRBD1. Germline trimming cut 1 base from V and 6 bases from J; bases unmatched to any gene: 14. The CDR3 totals 17 residues. Germline lookup yields CDR1 SGDLS and CDR2 YYNGEE. CDR3 protein: CASSVPGQETREDGYTF. The CDR3 coding sequence is TGTGCCAGCAGCGTACCGGGACAGGAGACTCGGGAGGATGGCTACACCTTC.

The chain employs TRBV10-3 and TRBJ2-7, with a possible D match to TRBD1 (5 bases). Germline assignment: CDR1 ENHRY and CDR2 SYGVKD. The V gene lost 4 bases and the J gene lost 7 bases, with 17 bases spanning the gap. The CDR3 has 14 residues. The CDR3 loop reads CAISGSVGQVEQYF. The CDR3, as DNA: TGTGCCATCAGTGGTTCCGTGGGGCAGGTGGAGCAGTACTTC.

This clone was counted many times. Other DNA sequences from this sample encode an identical CDR3 as well. The chain joins TRBV19 to TRBJ2-7; TRBD1 matches at 8 bases. V was pared by 8 bases and J by 4 bases, with 1 base of the junction left unmatched. The CDR3 runs 11 residues. Germline V gene lookup returns CDR1 LNHDA and CDR2 SQIVND (reference sequence). CDR3 coding DNA: TGTGCCAGTCAGGGGGCGTACGAGCAGTACTTC. Protein sequence: CASQGAYEQYF.

The chain is built from TRBV5-8 and TRBJ2-5; 13 positions match TRBD2. Germline CDR1 reads SGHTS; CDR2 reads YDEGEE. CDR3 size: 16 residues. Trimming at V came to 0 bases and at J to 3 bases, leaving 2 bases not matched to a gene. The CDR3 reads CASSLVGLAGEETQYF. The CDR3 bases are TGTGCCAGCAGCTTGGTAGGACTAGCGGGAGAAGAGACCCAGTACTTC.

The chain is built from TRBV6-1 and TRBJ2-7; 14 bases map to TRBD2. The length of the CDR3 is 14 residues. Germline CDR1 is MNHNS and CDR2 is SASEGT. V lost 6 bases to trimming and J lost 3 bases; unmatched junction nucleotides: 1. The DNA for the CDR3 is TGTGCCAGCAGCGGACTAGCGGGAGGCTACGAGCAGTACTTC. As protein: CASSGLAGGYEQYF.

As to this clone: At one end the junction does not follow the germline gene, possibly because of a read error. The chain uses TRBV5-4 and TRBJ1-2, with D perhaps matching TRBD1 (6 bases). Germline V gene lookup returns CDR1 SGHNT and CDR2 YYREEE (reference sequence). This CDR3 contains 15 residues. DNA for the CDR3: TGTGCCAGCAGCTTGGACAGGGAAACTAACTATGGCCACACCTTC. It translates to CASSLDRETNYGHTF.

This clone was recorded a few times. The V call is TRBV5-4, the J call TRBJ2-3; D perhaps matches TRBD2 (6 bases). The germline V gene encodes CDR1 SGHNT and CDR2 YYREEE (reference sequence). This CDR3 contains 15 residues. Trimming shortened V by 1 base and J by 1 base, and 10 bases separated the two germline ends. CDR3 nucleotide sequence: TGTGCCAGCAGCTTGTTGTGGGAGGGCACAGATACGCAGTATTTT. Amino acids: CASSLLWEGTDTQYF.

The chain carries TRBV9 and TRBJ1-2; weak D call: TRBD1 (6 bases). The CDR3 runs to 14 residues. The germline V gene has CDR1 SGDLS and CDR2 YYNGEE. V lost 3 bases and J 5 bases, leaving 14 bases between the germline ends. CDR3 loop: CASSGQGGSYGYTF. In DNA, the CDR3 is TGTGCCAGCAGCGGACAAGGGGGTAGTTATGGCTACACCTTC.

V and J are TRBV5-6 and TRBJ1-5; 11 bases match TRBD1. The CDR3 consists of 18 residues. V lost 4 bases, J lost 0 bases, and 9 bases stayed unmatched. Germline V gene data show CDR1 as SGHDT and CDR2 as YYEEEE. This chain's CDR3 is CASSAGTGGWISNQPQHF. CDR3 DNA sequence: TGTGCCAGCAGCGCCGGGACAGGGGGATGGATTAGCAATCAGCCCCAGCATTTT.

The chain links TRBV27 to TRBJ2-5; no firm D call. The V end lost 5 bases, the J end lost 0 bases, and 10 bases lay between the germline ends. The CDR3 contains 14 residues. The germline V gene has CDR1 MNHEY and CDR2 SMNVEV (reference sequence). CDR3 in DNA: TGTGCCAGCAGTCCACATTTATACCAAGAGACCCAGTACTTC. Its protein is CASSPHLYQETQYF.

The chain recombines TRBV5-1 with TRBJ2-7; 8 bases are shared with TRBD1. The ends lost 0 bases at V and 2 bases at J; junction bases unmatched: 16. The germline V gene has CDR1 SGHRS and CDR2 YFSETQ. This CDR3 contains 19 residues. In nucleotides, the CDR3 is TGCGCCAGCAGCTTGGCAAAGGGACAGGCATTCCGTGACGCCTACGAGCAGTACTTC. Translated, it gives CASSLAKGQAFRDAYEQYF.

The rearrangement links TRBV6-5 to TRBJ2-7, with 8 nucleotides matching TRBD1. Trimming removed 2 bases from V and 4 bases from J; junction bases left unmatched: 7. Germline-derived CDR1 and CDR2 are MNHEY and SVGAGI. The CDR3 has 15 residues. In nucleotides, the CDR3 is TGTGCCAGCAGTTACGCGTTGGACAGGGCTTACGAGCAGTACTTC. Translation: CASSYALDRAYEQYF.

This clone showed up just a few times. The chain has TRBV28 and TRBJ1-1; 8 bases are a match to TRBD1. V was clipped by 2 bases and J by 2 bases; unmatched bases: 1. There are 14 residues in the CDR3. Germline V lookup: CDR1 MDHEN, CDR2 SYDVKM. DNA of the CDR3: TGTGCCAGCAGTTTAGGACAGGGCAACACTGAAGCTTTCTTT. Its translation: CASSLGQGNTEAFF. Based on the CDR3 plus reference TRBV28 and TRBJ1-1, the full variable domain is DVKVTQSSRYLVKRTGEKVFLECVQDMDHENMFWYRQDPGLGLRLIYFSYDVKMKEKGDIPEGYSVSREKKERFSLILESASTNQTSMYLCASSLGQGNTEAFFGQGTRLTVV.

This sequence joins TRBV4-2 and TRBJ2-2; 9 nucleotides align to TRBD1. Germline CDR1 is LGHNA and CDR2 is YNFKEQ. The junction had 10 bases not matched to a gene; V was cut back by 6 bases and J by 5 bases. The CDR3 has 16 residues. The CDR3 DNA sequence: TGTGCCAGCAGGGGAGGGACAGGGCGAAGGACCGGGGAGCTGTTTTTT. This codes for CASRGGTGRRTGELFF.

The V and J genes are TRBV21-1 and TRBJ2-3; TRBD1 was called by the table and not checked on the DNA. TRBV21-1 is assigned pseudogene status. The CDR3 covers 16 residues. CDR3 region: CASSKVSGPLGDTQYF. CDR3 in DNA: TGTGCCAGCAGCAAAGTATCAGGGCCCCTTGGAGATACGCAGTATTTT.

The rearrangement uses TRBV9 and TRBJ2-1, with 10 bases fitting TRBD2. CDR1 is SGDLS, CDR2 YYNGEE, per germline. V dropped 0 bases and J dropped 7; count of bases not matched to a gene: 4. The CDR3 has 15 residues. The CDR3 reads CASSVGLAGVNEQFF. For the CDR3, the DNA is TGTGCCAGCAGCGTAGGCCTAGCGGGAGTGAATGAGCAGTTCTTC.

CDR3 coding DNA: TGTGCCAGCCGCGTAAGACTAGCGGGAGTCCACGAGCAGTACTTC. This codes for CASRVRLAGVHEQYF. V usage is TRBV19 and J usage is TRBJ2-7; 12 positions match TRBD2. Germline CDR1 reads LNHDA; CDR2 reads SQIVND (reference sequence). V dropped 9 bases and J dropped 5; count of bases not matched to a gene: 11. The CDR3 has 15 residues.

The rearrangement joins TRBV6-1 to TRBJ2-7; D unclear. The CDR3 contains 12 residues. Germline CDR1 reads MNHNS; CDR2 reads SASEGT. Trimming removed 7 bases from V and 7 bases from J, with 14 bases in between. The CDR3 region has the DNA TGTGCCAGCACCCCTGAAGCGTGGGAGCAGTACTTC. This sequence encodes CASTPEAWEQYF.

This clone was picked up a small number of times. This sequence joins TRBV29-1 and TRBJ1-1; TRBD1 agrees at 7 bases. This CDR3 region has 12 residues. The V and J ends lost 6 bases and 3 bases, in that order; junction bases with no gene match: 4. Germline V gives CDR1 SQVTM, CDR2 ANQGSEA. The CDR3 bases are TGCAGCGTCCAAGGACAGGACACTGAAGCTTTCTTT. Its translation: CSVQGQDTEAFF.

This rearrangement joins TRBV6-5 to TRBJ1-1, with 8 positions matching TRBD1. Germline V gene sequence: CDR1 MNHEY, CDR2 SVGAGI. The CDR3 has 13 residues. V was pared by 10 bases and J by 8 bases, with 12 bases of the junction left unmatched. CDR3 DNA: TGTGCCACGTCAGGGGGCGTAGAACGGGAAGCTTTCTTT. Amino acid sequence: CATSGGVEREAFF.

This clone was seen a single time. This sample also contains other DNA sequences that code for the same CDR3. This chain links TRBV6-1 with TRBJ1-2; D remains unclear. V dropped 2 bases and J dropped 4 bases, with 5 bases sitting between them. Germline V gene sequence: CDR1 MNHNS, CDR2 SASEGT. The CDR3 sequence is 12 residues long. In nucleotides, the CDR3 is TGTGCCAGCAGTGAAACGGGCTATGGCTACACCTTC. It translates to CASSETGYGYTF.

The V and J genes are TRBV5-8 and TRBJ1-1, with a weak D call TRBD1 (5 bases). CDR1 and CDR2 (germline): SGHTS, YDEGEE. V shed 1 base and J shed 0 bases, with 16 bases lying between them. The CDR3 consists of 17 residues. The CDR3 is CASSLSGWVRVNTEAFF. The CDR3 DNA sequence: TGTGCCAGCAGCTTGTCAGGGTGGGTGCGCGTGAACACTGAAGCTTTCTTT.

Comments on this clone: The DNA is left out, because the CDR3 cannot be placed on it with certainty; the CDR3 is given as TCRdb lists it. The chain is built from TRBV19 and TRBJ2-7; the table's D call, TRBD1, was not checked against the DNA. Per germline, CDR1 LNHDA and CDR2 SQIVND (reference sequence). The CDR3 extends over 12 residues, inclusive of both ends. CDR3 loop: CASSVGQGASYF.

The gene calls are TRBV5-1 and TRBJ2-2; 7 nucleotides match TRBD1. From germline, CDR1 is SGHRS and CDR2 YFSETQ. The CDR3 extends over 15 amino acids. The V and J ends lost 1 base and 5 bases, in that order; junction bases with no gene match: 5. CDR3 DNA sequence: TGCGCCAGCAGCTTGCAAGGGGGCAGTACCGGGGAGCTGTTTTTT. It encodes CASSLQGGSTGELFF.

This clone appeared a few times. CDR3 sequence: CASAREGTSYGYTF. CDR3 DNA: TGTGCCTCCGCGAGAGAGGGGACAAGCTATGGCTACACCTTC. The chain joins TRBV5-6 to TRBJ1-2, with a weak D call TRBD1 (6 bases). The CDR3 covers 14 residues. Germline values: CDR1 SGHDT, CDR2 YYEEEE. Trimming cost V 10 bases and J 4 bases, with 20 bases left between them. The full variable domain, with the rest looked up from reference TRBV5-6 and TRBJ1-2, is DAGVTQSPTHLIKTRGQQVTLRCSPKSGHDTVSWYQQALGQGPQFIFQYYEEEERQRGNFPDRFSGHQFPNYSSELNVNALLLGDSALYLCASAREGTSYGYTFGSGTRLTVV.

The V gene is TRBV5-1, the J gene TRBJ2-2; maybe TRBD2 (5 bases). CDR3 length equals 13 residues. Trimming removed 0 bases at V and 5 bases at J, with 5 bases between. The germline gives CDR1 SGHRS, CDR2 YFSETQ. The CDR3 region is CASSLGGTGELFF. The CDR3 nucleotides are TGCGCCAGCAGCTTGGGAGGGACCGGGGAGCTGTTTTTT.